The following is a T cell receptor beta chain sequence with its context. What antigen it recognizes has not been identified. Per-base quality was not reported, and no clone a single base away is much larger than it. The record originates from a study of cytomegalovirus exposure and HLA in healthy donors listed by TCRdb under 2017. In terms of the full investigation: An earlier analysis of 587 of the donors reported 250 to 350 Gb of sequence data and 100 million to 120 million unique TCR beta sequences obtained from some 170 million T cells. Donor age, sex, ethnicity and CMV serostatus were compiled together with the repertoire data. Across about 380 genotyped donors of the cohort, an average of about 240,000 unique TCR beta nucleotide sequences per donor were sequenced, and around 20% of those sequences were non-productive. Typing coverage differed by locus: A, B, C, DRB1 and DQB1 were typed in about 629-640 donors, DQA1 in 522, DPA1 in roughly 590, and DPB1 in 472. A later genetic analysis took genome-wide SNP genotypes for about 65% of the 666 donors and used that subset as a discovery cohort. A separate validation cohort of approximately 130 different subjects was used in addition to the roughly 670-subject first cohort. HLA typing covered class I and class II loci at four-digit resolution. The T cell repertoires of around 730 subjects were profiled by immunosequencing and related to cytomegalovirus serostatus. All discovery cohort repertoires had been generated using a single sequencing platform. A later analysis re-analyzed previously published TCR beta repertoires from approximately 670 donors and added high-resolution HLA genotyping to study TCR occurrence patterns. To decide whether each TCR beta V gene segment behaved as functional or pseudogenic, an earlier analysis of approximately 600 of the donors relied on high-throughput TCR beta sequencing. To predict cytomegalovirus infection status, the study combined high-throughput TCR immunosequencing, statistical association of individual TCRs with disease status, and machine learning. Roughly 300 gigabases of sequencing data and approximately 93 million unique TCR sequences were included in an early release covering over 600 HLA-typed donors. Roughly five DR-DQ haplotypes were handled as single units for association and clustering because linkage in the cohort was strong. Rather than using new phenotypic data, the later analysis identified candidate immune exposures from TCR beta sequences and from how often those sequences occurred across donors. The genetic ancestry cluster associated with self-reported Caucasian donors included approximately 85% of the roughly 380 genotyped donors. The study aimed to test whether cataloging public T cell receptors could reveal signatures of past pathogen exposure. The study at large found these results: A later analysis associated about 16,000 TCR beta sequences with specific HLA alleles at a false discovery rate of 0.05. According to a later analysis, most CMV-associated TCR beta chains appeared to be HLA-restricted, and the HLA associations seemed to be driven largely by CMV exposure. Because the 87-base-pair reads could not distinguish some IMGT-functional V segments, including TRBV6-2 and TRBV6-3, those segments were excluded. In vitro tests confirmed that a few of the cytomegalovirus-associated TCR beta chains recognize cytomegalovirus antigens. The study listed approximately 150 TCR beta chains as associated with cytomegalovirus. A further reported finding was that TCR beta sequences accurately predicted the HLA-A and HLA-B alleles for most subjects in the first cohort. The only immune exposure information available for the cohort was CMV serostatus. Because counts were too low, some 17 rarely observed V segments, including chromosome 9 orphons, were left out of the earlier analysis of approximately 580 of the donors. The authors suggested that the approach could potentially be generalized to other disease states and immunological phenotypes. Correlated functional status among segregating V segments might be attributable to linkage disequilibrium, but an unknown experimental factor could not be ruled out. A later genetic analysis reported fewer N-insertions in productive TCRs among donors in an Asian-associated ancestry cluster than the roughly 650-donor mean. A later analysis reported that several top co-occurrence clusters appeared linked to parvovirus B19, influenza, CMV and Epstein-Barr virus. A later genetic analysis associated a missense DCLRE1C variant with V-gene and J-gene trimming of TCR beta chains, and an independent cohort replicated the association. Compared with equally common non-associated chains, HLA-associated TCR beta chains in a later analysis were more clonally expanded and had lower generation probabilities. HLA typing was unavailable for some donors at each locus, so association tests used only the typed subset. In an earlier analysis of about 600 of the donors, most TCR beta V segments appeared in productive rearrangements about 87% or about 30% of the time, broadly matching IMGT annotations. This cohort had only TCR beta chains sequenced, and the lack of alpha or paired-chain data limited which features could be detected. Cytomegalovirus status was reported to be diagnosed by the classifier with high specificity and sensitivity in both the original and validation cohorts. Strong co-occurrence of HLA alleles, especially DR and DQ, made assigning TCR associations to individual alleles difficult. While some public TCRs were present in many individuals, most TCR sequences turned up only very rarely across donors. A cluster of highly shared sequence variants was judged likely to represent a technical artifact of the sequencing pipeline. The presence/absence analyses assumed that sequencing depth was roughly uniform across donors, and that assumption may not be true. According to a later analysis, TCR association rates differed among HLA loci, with DRB1 alleles showing the most associated TCRs and HLA-C alleles showing the fewest.

CDR1 and CDR2, per the germline V gene, are MDHEN and SYDVKM. Reading from cysteine to phenylalanine, the CDR3 counts 18 amino acids. Just the 54-base CDR3 DNA is kept, in frame starting at base 1. Trimming takes 5 bases off V and 11 bases off J; junction bases not matched to a gene: 17. The cohort consisted of hundreds of healthy bone marrow donors. All cohort members were sampled while nominally healthy, although unrecorded immune exposures were likely present. The donor was CMV seropositive and was included in the group of 250 to 300 seropositive cohort members. Every donor gave a peripheral blood sample, and the peripheral blood mononuclear cells from that sample were used for TCR beta sequencing. Genomic DNA was extracted from the blood cell samples with the Qiagen DNeasy Blood Extraction Kit. Library preparation employed the immunoSEQ multiplex PCR assay. For the multiplex PCR, a mixture combining 60 forward primers for TCR Vbeta segments and 13 reverse primers for TCR Jbeta segments was used. Amplification of the CDR3 region of rearranged TCR beta genes was performed with a multiplex PCR assay on genomic DNA. The amplified TCR beta libraries were sequenced on the Illumina HiSeq System as 87-base-pair reads. From the authors' description of their analysis: Across the roughly 640 repertoires, a later analysis counted roughly 77 million unique TCR beta chains, 9.5 million to 12 million of which were shared by at least two donors. A nearest-neighbor algorithm error-corrected the raw reads and collapsed the reads into unique sequences, merging closely related sequences to remove PCR and sequencing errors. V, D and J gene segments were assigned by aligning CDR3 sequences to IMGT reference sequences. Each retained sequence needed at least a six-nucleotide match to both a V gene segment and a J gene segment. Rearrangements were called productive when the CDR3 lacked stop codons and stayed in frame with V and J; all others were non-productive. Following IMGT convention, CDR3 was defined as the stretch from the second conserved V-encoded cysteine to the conserved J-encoded phenylalanine. Sequences without an unambiguous match to a single V gene segment were excluded from the earlier analysis of several hundred of the donors. In an earlier analysis of roughly 500 of the donors, V segments were called functional above 56.7% productive rearrangements and were called segregating when the between-donor standard deviation exceeded 5%. A statistical classification framework was built for diagnosing cytomegalovirus status from the catalog of TCR beta chain sequences. A later analysis assigned V and J genes by comparing TCR nucleotide sequences with IMGT/GENE-DB human TR gene sequences. In a later analysis, CDR3 sequences and most-parsimonious VDJ recombination scenarios were assigned using the TCRdist pipeline. In a later analysis, each TCR beta chain was defined by its CDR3 amino acid sequence together with its V-gene family, and reads lacking a unique V-gene family were excluded. To address suspected cross-contamination and a sequencing artifact, a later analysis removed around 600 highly shared, low-generation-probability nucleotide sequences. In a later analysis, a clonal expansion index was calculated for each public chain from normalized within-repertoire ranks of inferred template counts. Generation probabilities in a later analysis came from a VDJ recombination model fitted to out-of-frame rearrangements, and those results were checked against IGoR. In a later analysis, TCR-TCR, TCR-HLA and TCR-CMV co-occurrence was scored with hypergeometric tests, and a repertoire-size bias correction was applied to TCR pairs. In a later analysis, false discovery rates were estimated by permuting HLA or CMV assignments 20 times. In a later analysis, co-occurring TCRs were grouped using DBSCAN, and TCRdist sequence similarity was added for clustering within HLA-allele-positive subsets. Repertoires with fewer than 30,000 or more than 120,000 public chains, plus five repertoires with anomalous nucleotide sharing, were excluded from co-occurrence clustering. The source is immuneACCESS, and TCRdb retained only in-frame sequences with V and J called. Part of the clones is not carried over; for the studies checked, unresolved V genes explain less than half of this, and the remainder is unexplained. The DNA was the basis for D and trimming; V, J and clone size are from that table. The sample yields about 130,000 clones; about 80% were counted once. About 6.8% of the sample is held by the ten biggest clonotypes.

Sequencing was carried out using PBMCs. The chain couples TRBV28 to TRBJ2-1; 14 bases in the middle match TRBD2. The source of this sequence is a man between 40 and 49 years old in good health and CMV-seropositive. The encoded CDR3 is CASSPQKTSGRARFQQFF. The base sequence is TGTGCCAGCAGTCCCCAAAAGACTAGCGGGAGGGCCCGTTTTCAGCAGTTCTTC.